The 8 T cell receptor beta chains below all came from one sample that was sequenced in a study of blood T cell repertoires in COVID-19. The table came from immunoSEQ multiplex PCR; TCRdb's copy has only in-frame clones and leaves some out. The table has approximately 300,000 clones, more than 75% seen once. Material for sequencing was peripheral blood. The receptors come from a woman between 45 and 60 years old with acute or convalescent COVID-19.

This rearrangement joins TRBV9 to TRBJ2-1; D not resolved. The CDR3 has 14 residues. With 0 bases removed from V and 7 bases from J, the gap between germline ends came to 11 bases. Germline V CDR1 and CDR2: SGDLS, YYNGEE. The CDR3 DNA reads as TGTGCCAGCAGCGTAGGTAGCCTGGGTAATGAGCAGTTCTTC. It codes for CASSVGSLGNEQFF.

On this clone itself: In the same sample, other DNA sequences code for this CDR3. The V gene is TRBV27, the J gene TRBJ2-1; possible D gene TRBD1, 5 bases. The CDR3 length is 15 residues. CDR1 MNHEY and CDR2 SMNVEV come from the germline V gene (reference sequence). V was pared by 0 bases and J by 9 bases, with 15 bases between. This CDR3 reads CASSLSWQGLGEQFF. The CDR3 DNA follows: TGTGCCAGCAGTTTATCGTGGCAGGGCTTGGGTGAGCAGTTCTTC.

The rearrangement joins TRBV11-3 to TRBJ1-4; no firm D call. This CDR3 has 16 residues. V was pared by 0 bases and J by 5 bases, with 13 bases between. Germline CDR1 reads SGHNT; CDR2 reads YENEEA. This chain's CDR3 is CASSLDLEQLNEKLFF. CDR3 DNA: TGTGCCAGCAGCTTAGACTTGGAACAGCTAAATGAAAAACTGTTTTTT.

The V call is TRBV10-3, the J call TRBJ2-1, with 8 positions matching TRBD1. J gave up 4 bases and V 0 bases, and 8 bases lay outside the gene matches. The CDR3 contains 17 residues. The germline CDR1 and CDR2 sequences are ENHRY and SYGVKD. The CDR3 reads CAISESIGTGGYNEQFF. The CDR3 DNA follows: TGTGCCATCAGTGAGTCGATCGGGACAGGAGGTTACAATGAGCAGTTCTTC.

This chain joins TRBV6-4 and TRBJ2-5; 9 nucleotides align to TRBD2. Germline lookup yields CDR1 MRHNA and CDR2 SNTAGT. J lost 3 bases, V lost 2 bases, and 7 bases had no gene match. The CDR3 contains 16 residues. The CDR3 reads CASSDGGGREEETQYF. CDR3 nucleotide sequence: TGTGCCAGCAGTGACGGGGGCGGGAGGGAAGAAGAGACCCAGTACTTC.

The rearrangement uses TRBV12-3 or TRBV12-4 and TRBJ2-2; the D is unclear. The germline V and J ends were trimmed by 1 base and 14 bases, with 8 bases remaining between them. CDR3 length: 11 residues. The CDR3 spells CASSLESVLFF. The CDR3 DNA reads as TGTGCCAGCAGTTTAGAGAGCGTCCTGTTTTTT.

This clone came up once. The chain carries TRBV12-3 or TRBV12-4 and TRBJ2-5; the match to TRBD2 covers 7 bases. The CDR3 sequence is 13 residues long. Unmatched junction bases numbered 3, after V lost 3 bases and J lost 5 bases. Here the CDR3 DNA reads TGTGCCAGCAGTTTTGCGGGAGATGAGACCCAGTACTTC. The encoded protein is CASSFAGDETQYF.

This chain's CDR3 is CATSPGTNSQGQFF. The CDR3 DNA is TGTGCCACCAGTCCCGGGACAAACTCGCAGGGGCAGTTCTTC. The chain is built from TRBV24-1 and TRBJ2-1; perhaps TRBD1 as D (6 bases). The CDR3 is 14 residues long. Trimming pared 6 bases from V and 12 bases from J, leaving 20 bases between. Looked up from germline, CDR1 is KGHDR and CDR2 is SFDVKD.